This T cell receptor (beta chain) was retrieved from a study of Graves' ophthalmopathy and Graves' hyperthyroidism. Findings and limits, study-wide: This model predicted ophthalmopathy progression (sensitivity roughly 64%, specificity around 72%). Most clonotypes expanded in thyroid above 0.001 frequency were present in blood too.

Turning to this clonotype: The antigen remains unidentified.

TCR beta CDR3 regions were amplified from RNA transcripts. Investigators did first-round RT-PCR with HTBI primers, then second-round multiplex PCR. Using its own MiXCR run on the multiplex PCR reads, TCRdb lists one record per CDR3 protein. The sample includes approximately 460,000 distinct CDR3 sequences, over 13% seen only once; the top ten take over 7.5%. V was clipped by 3 bases and J by 3 bases, with 18 bases between them. Germline lookup yields CDR1 KGHSH and CDR2 LQKENI. The CDR3 sequence is 16 residues long. A diagnosis was made from clinical symptoms together with serum thyroxine, TRAb, thyroid ultrasound and orbital computed tomography.

V usage is TRBV18 and J usage is TRBJ2-7; a possible D gene is TRBD2 (6 bases). This receptor was identified in a woman in her twenties or thirties with Graves' ophthalmopathy. Sequenced material: blood. The CDR3 DNA reads as TGTGCCAGCTCACCGCAGGAGGGGTTGTACGGCTACGAGCAGTACTTC. This codes for CASSPQEGLYGYEQYF.